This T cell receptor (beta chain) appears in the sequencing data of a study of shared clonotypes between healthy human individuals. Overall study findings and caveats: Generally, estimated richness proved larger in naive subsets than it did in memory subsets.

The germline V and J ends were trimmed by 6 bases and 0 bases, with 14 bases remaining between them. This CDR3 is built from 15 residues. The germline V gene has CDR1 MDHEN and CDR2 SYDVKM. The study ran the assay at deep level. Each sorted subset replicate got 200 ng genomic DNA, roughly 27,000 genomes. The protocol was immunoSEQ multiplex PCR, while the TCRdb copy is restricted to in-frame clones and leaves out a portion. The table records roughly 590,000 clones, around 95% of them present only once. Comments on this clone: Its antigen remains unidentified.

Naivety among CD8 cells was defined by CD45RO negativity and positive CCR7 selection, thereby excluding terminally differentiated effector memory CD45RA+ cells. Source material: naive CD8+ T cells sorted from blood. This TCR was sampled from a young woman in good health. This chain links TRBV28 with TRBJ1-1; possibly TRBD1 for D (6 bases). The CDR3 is CASRYSGTLNTEAFF. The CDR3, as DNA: TGTGCCAGCAGGTACTCCGGGACATTGAACACTGAAGCTTTCTTT.